Listed below are T cell receptor beta chains from one sample, sequenced in a study of beta chain features in type 1 diabetes. Some clones are missing from TCRdb's copy, which holds only in-frame ones; the method was immunoSEQ multiplex PCR. The sample lists about 900,000 clones, 15% to 20% seen once, with 0.023% in the top ten. What was sequenced was naive CD4+ T cells from blood. The receptor source for this set is a woman between 18 and 29 years old in good health. CDR3s leave out the opening cysteine and the closing phenylalanine or tryptophan.

TRBJ2-1 | TRBV7-2 | ASSGLAGGHNNEQF
TRBJ1-2 | TRBV27 | ASSFNVGVRRLHGYT
TRBJ1-5 | TRBV28 | ASIDSFPQPQH
TRBJ1-1 | TRBV7-2 | ASSFTALSGFTEAF
TRBJ1-6 | TRBV28 | ASSSTGTFHHSPLH
TRBJ2-7 | TRBV11-2 | ASSPGQGYEQY
TRBJ1-1 | TRBV5-6 | ATARIDRENTEAF
TRBJ2-2 | TRBV5-1 | ASSSGTRMNTGELF
TRBJ1-1 | TRBV19 | ASSMVPVTEAF
TRBJ2-1 | TRBV19 | ASSMKRGKASRLTEQF
TRBJ1-1 | TRBV20-1 | SEAGDTEAF
TRBJ1-1 | TRBV6-6 | ASDFGTGAKVNAF
TRBJ2-3 | TRBV5-5 | ASSSVADTDTQY
TRBJ2-7 | TRBV6-6 | ARRTGLTYEQY
TRBJ1-1 | TRBV28 | ASKNTEAF
TRBJ2-1 | TRBV7-3 | ASSLTPEDYHEQF
TRBJ1-5 | TRBV7-2 | ASSATYSNQPQH
TRBJ2-3 | TRBV7-2 | ASSLMGVDTQY
TRBJ2-5 | TRBV28 | ASRSTSGRRSQETQY
TRBJ2-2 | TRBV18 | ASSPRLEVGELF
TRBJ2-5 | TRBV5-4 | ASSLFSWDRGGETQY
TRBJ2-3 | TRBV5-1 | ASSPGETQLDTQY
TRBJ1-5 | TRBV9 | ASNRGPGGKNQPQH
TRBJ2-3 | TRBV5-6 | ASSLHTDTQY
TRBJ2-1 | TRBV9 | ASSARYREYSYNEQF
TRBJ2-1 | TRBV29-1 | SAMTGTTYNEQF
TRBJ2-1 | TRBV7-2 | ASSFGQLNEQF
TRBJ2-5 | TRBV2 | ASKRAWLETQY
TRBJ2-1 | TRBV9 | ASSVQGSSYNEQF